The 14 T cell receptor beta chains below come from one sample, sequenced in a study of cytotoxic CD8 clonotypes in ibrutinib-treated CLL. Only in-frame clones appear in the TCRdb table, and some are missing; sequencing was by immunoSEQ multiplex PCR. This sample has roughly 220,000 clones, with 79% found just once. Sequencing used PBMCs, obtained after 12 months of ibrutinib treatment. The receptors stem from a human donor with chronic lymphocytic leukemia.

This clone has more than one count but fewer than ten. CDR3 bases: TGTGCCAGCAGTTACTCTGCGCAGGGCTTGAGTGGCTACACCTTC. It is translated as CASSYSAQGLSGYTF. V and J are TRBV6-5 and TRBJ1-2; D perhaps matches TRBD1 (5 bases). Germline V gene data show CDR1 as MNHEY and CDR2 as SVGAGI. The CDR3 extends over 15 amino acids. The ends were cut back, 0 bases at V and 7 bases at J, with 15 bases in the middle.

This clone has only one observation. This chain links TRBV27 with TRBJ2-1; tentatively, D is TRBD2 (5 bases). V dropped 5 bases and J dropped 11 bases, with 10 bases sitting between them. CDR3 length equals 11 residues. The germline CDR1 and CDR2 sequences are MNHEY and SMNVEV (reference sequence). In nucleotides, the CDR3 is TGTGCCAGCAGTCCCCGGGAAAAGCAGTTCTTC. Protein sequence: CASSPREKQFF.

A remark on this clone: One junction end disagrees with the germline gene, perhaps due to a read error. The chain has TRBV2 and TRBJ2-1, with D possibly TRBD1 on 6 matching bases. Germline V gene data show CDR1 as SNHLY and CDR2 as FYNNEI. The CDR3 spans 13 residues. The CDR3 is CASNRDNYDEQFF. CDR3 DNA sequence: TGTGCCAGTAACCGGGACAACTACGATGAGCAGTTCTTC.

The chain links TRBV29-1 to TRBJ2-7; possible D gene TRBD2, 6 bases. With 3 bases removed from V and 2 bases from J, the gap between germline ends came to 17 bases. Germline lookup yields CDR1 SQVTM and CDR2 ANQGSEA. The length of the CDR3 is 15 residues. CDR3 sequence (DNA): TGCAGCGTTGATAGTATGGCGGGAAGCGCCTACGAGCAGTACTTC. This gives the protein CSVDSMAGSAYEQYF.

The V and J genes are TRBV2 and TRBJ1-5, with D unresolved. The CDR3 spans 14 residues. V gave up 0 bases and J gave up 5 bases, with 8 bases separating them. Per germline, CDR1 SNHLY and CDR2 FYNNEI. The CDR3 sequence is CASSEALLDQPQHF. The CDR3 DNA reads TGTGCCAGCAGTGAAGCTCTCTTGGATCAGCCCCAGCATTTT.

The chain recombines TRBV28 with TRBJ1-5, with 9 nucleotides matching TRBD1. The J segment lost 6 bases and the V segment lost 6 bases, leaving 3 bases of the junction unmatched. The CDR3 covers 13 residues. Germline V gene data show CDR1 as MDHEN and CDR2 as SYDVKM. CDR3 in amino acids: CASSGQGLQPQHF. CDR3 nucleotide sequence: TGTGCCAGCAGCGGACAGGGGCTTCAGCCCCAGCATTTT.

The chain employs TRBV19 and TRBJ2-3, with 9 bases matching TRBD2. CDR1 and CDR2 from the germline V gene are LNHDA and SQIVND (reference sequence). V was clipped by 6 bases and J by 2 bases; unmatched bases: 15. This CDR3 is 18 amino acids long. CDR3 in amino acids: CASSLLRGSGGSTDTQYF. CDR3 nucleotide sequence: TGTGCCAGTAGCCTCCTCCGTGGTAGCGGGGGATCCACAGATACGCAGTATTTT.

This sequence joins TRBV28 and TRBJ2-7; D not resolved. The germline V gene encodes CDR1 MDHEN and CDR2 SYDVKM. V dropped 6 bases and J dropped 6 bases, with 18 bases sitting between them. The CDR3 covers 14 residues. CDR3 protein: CASRAGVSYFEQYF. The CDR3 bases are TGTGCCAGCAGGGCTGGAGTTTCCTACTTCGAGCAGTACTTC.

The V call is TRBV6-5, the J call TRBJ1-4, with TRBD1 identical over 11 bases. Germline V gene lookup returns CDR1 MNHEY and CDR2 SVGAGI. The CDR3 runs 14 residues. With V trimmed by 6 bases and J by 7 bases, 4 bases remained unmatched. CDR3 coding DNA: TGTGCCAGCAGCCGGGACAGGGGGACTGAAAAACTGTTTTTT. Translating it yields CASSRDRGTEKLFF.

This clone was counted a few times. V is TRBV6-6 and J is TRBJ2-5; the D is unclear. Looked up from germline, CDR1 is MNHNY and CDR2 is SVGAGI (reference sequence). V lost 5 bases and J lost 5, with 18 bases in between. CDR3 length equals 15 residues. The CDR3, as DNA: TGTGCCAGCAGTAGTCTCGGTCCTGCGAGGGAGACCCAGTACTTC. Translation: CASSSLGPARETQYF.

In DNA form, the CDR3 reads TGTGCCACCAGCAAGACAGGGATTGGGGATCAAGAGACCCAGTACTTC. This sequence encodes CATSKTGIGDQETQYF. The chain uses TRBV15 and TRBJ2-5, with 7 positions matching TRBD1. V trimming: 4 bases; J trimming: 2 bases; junction bases outside the gene matches: 10. Germline V CDR1 and CDR2: LNHNV, YYDKDF (reference sequence). The CDR3 loop spans 16 amino acids. Based on the CDR3 plus reference TRBV15 and TRBJ2-5, the full variable domain is DAMVIQNPRYQVTQFGKPVTLSCSQTLNHNVMYWYQQKSSQAPKLLFHYYDKDFNNEADTPDNFQSRRPNTSFCFLDIRSPGLGDTAMYLCATSKTGIGDQETQYFGPGTRLLVL.

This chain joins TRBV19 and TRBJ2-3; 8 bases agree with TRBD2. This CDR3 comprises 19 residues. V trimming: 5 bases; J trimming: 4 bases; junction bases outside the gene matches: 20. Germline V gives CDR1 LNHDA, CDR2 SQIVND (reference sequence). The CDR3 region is CASSRSRPGAGEAADTQYF. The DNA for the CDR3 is TGTGCCAGTAGTCGTAGTAGACCCGGAGCGGGAGAGGCCGCAGATACGCAGTATTTT.

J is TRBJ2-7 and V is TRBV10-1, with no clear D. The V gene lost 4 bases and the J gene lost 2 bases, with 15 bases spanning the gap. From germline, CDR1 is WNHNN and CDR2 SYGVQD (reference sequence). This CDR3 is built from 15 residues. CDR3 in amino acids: CASSAKGAGPYEQYF. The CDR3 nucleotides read TGCGCCAGCAGTGCGAAAGGAGCAGGCCCCTACGAGCAGTACTTC.

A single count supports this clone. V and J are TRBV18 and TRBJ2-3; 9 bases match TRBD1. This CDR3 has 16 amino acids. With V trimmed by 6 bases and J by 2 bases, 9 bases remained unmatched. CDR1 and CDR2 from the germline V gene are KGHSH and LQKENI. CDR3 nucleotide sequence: TGTGCCAGCTCCCAAGGACAGGGGTTCTCCACAGATACGCAGTATTTT. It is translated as CASSQGQGFSTDTQYF.